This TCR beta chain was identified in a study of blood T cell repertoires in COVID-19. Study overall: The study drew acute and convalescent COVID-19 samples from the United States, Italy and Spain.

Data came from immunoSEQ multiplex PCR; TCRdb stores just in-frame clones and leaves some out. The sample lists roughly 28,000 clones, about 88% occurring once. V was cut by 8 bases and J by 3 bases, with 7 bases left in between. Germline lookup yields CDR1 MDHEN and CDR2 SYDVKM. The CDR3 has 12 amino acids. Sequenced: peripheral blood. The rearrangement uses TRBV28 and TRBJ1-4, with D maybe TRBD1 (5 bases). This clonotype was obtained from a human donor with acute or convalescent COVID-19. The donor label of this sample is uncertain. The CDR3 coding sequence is TGTGCCAGCGACAGTCCTAATGAAAAACTGTTTTTT. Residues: CASDSPNEKLFF.